Sequencing of this TCR beta chain was carried out in a study of T cells in localized non-small cell lung cancer. Germline V gives CDR1 SGHRS, CDR2 YFSETQ. The CDR3 is 15 amino acids. Unmatched junction bases numbered 7, after V lost 5 bases and J lost 4 bases. Whole-study findings and limits: Sequencing was limited to one tumor region, leaving the possibility of heterogeneity open.

Note on this clone: The target antigen is unknown.

Assay used: immunoSEQ multiplex PCR; TCRdb lists only in-frame clones, some missing. The table records 52,000 or so clones, 80% to 90% of them present only once. This material consisted of peripheral blood, taken before any cancer treatment. This sequence joins TRBV5-1 and TRBJ2-2; the match to TRBD2 covers 8 bases. This TCR derives from a male donor older than 55 with stage III squamous cell lung carcinoma. The CDR3 sequence is CASRGTRTATGELFF. DNA for the CDR3: TGCGCCAGCAGGGGGACTAGAACGGCCACCGGGGAGCTGTTTTTT.